The clone carrying this TCR beta chain was seen a handful of times. What it binds is not known. The data were obtained in a study of cytomegalovirus exposure and HLA in healthy donors. The overall study: A data release that came early held 80 million or so unique TCRs from HLA-typed donors.

PCR amplification relied on 60 Vbeta primers (plus 13 Jbeta primers). Sequencing was performed with immunoSEQ multiplex PCR; in TCRdb, only in-frame clones are kept and a portion is missing. The profile covers more than 40,000 clones, with around 85% appearing a single time and 2.5% to 3.5% taken by the ten largest. Germline CDR1 is SNHLY and CDR2 is FYNNEI. The CDR3 totals 16 residues. V shed 4 bases and J 4 bases; nucleotides not matched to a gene: 7. Findings and limits, study-wide: Fewer N-insertions (relative to the 666-donor mean) were reportedly seen in an Asian-associated ancestry cluster in a later analysis. Available immune exposure information was restricted to CMV serostatus only.

Source material: PBMCs. This clonotype was obtained from a man in his forties or fifties in good health and CMV-seronegative. The chain combines TRBV2 with TRBJ2-3, with 11 bases that match TRBD2. The CDR3 sequence is CASSVGLAASPDTQYF. CDR3 DNA: TGTGCCAGCAGTGTGGGACTAGCGGCTTCTCCAGATACGCAGTATTTT.